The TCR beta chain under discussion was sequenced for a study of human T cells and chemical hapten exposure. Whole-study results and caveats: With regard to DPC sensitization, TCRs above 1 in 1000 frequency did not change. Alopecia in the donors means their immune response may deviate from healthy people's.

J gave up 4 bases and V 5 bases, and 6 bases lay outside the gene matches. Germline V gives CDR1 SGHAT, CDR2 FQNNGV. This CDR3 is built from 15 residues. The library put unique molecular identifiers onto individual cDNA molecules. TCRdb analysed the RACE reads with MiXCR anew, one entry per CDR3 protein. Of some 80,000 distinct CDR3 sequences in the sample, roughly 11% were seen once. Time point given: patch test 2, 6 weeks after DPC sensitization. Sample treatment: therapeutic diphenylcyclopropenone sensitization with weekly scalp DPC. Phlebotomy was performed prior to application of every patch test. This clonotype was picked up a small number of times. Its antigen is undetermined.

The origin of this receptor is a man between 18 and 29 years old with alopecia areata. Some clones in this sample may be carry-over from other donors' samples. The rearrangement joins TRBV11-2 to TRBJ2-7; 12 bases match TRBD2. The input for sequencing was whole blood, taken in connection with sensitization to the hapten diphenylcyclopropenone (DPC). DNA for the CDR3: TGTGCCAGCAGCCCCGGACTAGCGGGGCCGTACGAGCAGTACGTC. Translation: CASSPGLAGPYEQYV.